Sequencing of this T cell receptor (beta chain) was carried out in a study of OX40 agonist ivuxolimab in advanced cancers. Study as a whole: Among those enrolled, mean age was about 58 years (range about 23 to 85) and about 81% were male.

The method was immunoSEQ multiplex PCR; TCRdb's version includes in-frame clones alone and lacks a portion of them. The sample records about 61,000 clones, 70% to 90% being singletons. V was clipped by 0 bases and J by 1 base, with 7 bases between them. CDR1 is SGHNT and CDR2 is YYREEE in the germline V gene (reference sequence). The CDR3 is made up of 14 amino acids. This clonotype was sampled from an adult with an advanced solid tumor such as melanoma, head and neck, liver or kidney cancer. The sample was CD4+ or CD8+ T cells sorted from blood, taken in a trial of the OX40 agonist ivuxolimab. The chain joins TRBV5-4 to TRBJ1-2; D not certain. CDR3 sequence reads: CASSLGGNNYGYTF. The CDR3 nucleotides read TGTGCCAGCAGCTTGGGAGGCAATAACTATGGCTACACCTTC.